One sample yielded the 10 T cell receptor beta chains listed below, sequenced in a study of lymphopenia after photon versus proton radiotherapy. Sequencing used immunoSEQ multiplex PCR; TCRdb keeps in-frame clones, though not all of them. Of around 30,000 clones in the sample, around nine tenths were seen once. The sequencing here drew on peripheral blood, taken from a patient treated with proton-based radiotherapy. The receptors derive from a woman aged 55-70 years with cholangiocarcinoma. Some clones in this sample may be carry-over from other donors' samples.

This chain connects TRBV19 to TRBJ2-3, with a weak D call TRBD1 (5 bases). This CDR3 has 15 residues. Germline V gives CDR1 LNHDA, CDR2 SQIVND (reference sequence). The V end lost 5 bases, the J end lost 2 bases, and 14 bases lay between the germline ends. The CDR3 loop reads CASSPGHDPTDTQYF. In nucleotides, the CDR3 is TGTGCCAGTAGTCCCGGACACGACCCCACAGATACGCAGTATTTT.

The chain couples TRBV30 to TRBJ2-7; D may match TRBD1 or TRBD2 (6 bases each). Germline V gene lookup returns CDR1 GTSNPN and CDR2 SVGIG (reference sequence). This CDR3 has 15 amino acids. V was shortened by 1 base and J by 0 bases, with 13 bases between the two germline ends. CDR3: CAWSGGAASSYEQYF. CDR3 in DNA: TGTGCCTGGAGTGGGGGGGCAGCGAGCTCCTACGAGCAGTACTTC.

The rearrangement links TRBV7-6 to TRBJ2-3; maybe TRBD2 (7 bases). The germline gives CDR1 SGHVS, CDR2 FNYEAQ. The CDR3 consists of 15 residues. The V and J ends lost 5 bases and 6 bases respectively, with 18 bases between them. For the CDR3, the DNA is TGTGCCAGCAGCCCCGGGGGGCGGCCAGGGGATACGCAGTATTTT. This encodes CASSPGGRPGDTQYF. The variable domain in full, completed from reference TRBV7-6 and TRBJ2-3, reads GAGVSQSPRYKVTKRGQDVALRCDPISGHVSLYWYRQALGQGPEFLTYFNYEAQQDKSGLPNDRFSAERPEGSISTLTIQRTEQRDSAMYRCASSPGGRPGDTQYFGPGTRLTVL.

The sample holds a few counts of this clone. The CDR3: CASSSRLAGAVEQYF. The CDR3 nucleotides are TGTGCCAGCAGCTCGAGACTAGCGGGAGCAGTCGAGCAGTACTTC. The rearrangement uses TRBV5-4 and TRBJ2-7; TRBD2 aligns across 12 bases. The CDR3 loop spans 15 amino acids. Germline trimming cut 3 bases from V and 6 bases from J; bases unmatched to any gene: 7. Germline CDR1 is SGHNT and CDR2 is YYREEE (reference sequence). Drawing the rest from reference TRBV5-4 and TRBJ2-7, the complete variable domain is ETGVTQSPTHLIKTRGQQVTLRCSSQSGHNTVSWYQQALGQGPQFIFQYYREEENGRGNFPPRFSGLQFPNYSSELNVNALELDDSALYLCASSSRLAGAVEQYFGPGTRLTVT.

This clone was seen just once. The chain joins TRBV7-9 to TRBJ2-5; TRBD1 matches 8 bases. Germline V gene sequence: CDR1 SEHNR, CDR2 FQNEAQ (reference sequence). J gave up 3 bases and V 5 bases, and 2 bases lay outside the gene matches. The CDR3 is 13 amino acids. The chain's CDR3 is CASSKTGEETQYF. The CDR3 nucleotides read TGTGCCAGCAGCAAGACAGGGGAAGAGACCCAGTACTTC.

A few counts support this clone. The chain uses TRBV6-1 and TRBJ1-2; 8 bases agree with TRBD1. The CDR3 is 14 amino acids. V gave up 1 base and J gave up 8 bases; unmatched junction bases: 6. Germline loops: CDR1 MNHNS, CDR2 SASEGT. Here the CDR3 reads CASSEVVRGHGYTF. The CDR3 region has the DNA TGTGCCAGCAGTGAAGTTGTCAGGGGGCACGGCTACACCTTC.

CDR3 bases: TGTGCCAGCAGTCCTACGGGACAGGGCACCTACGAGCAGTACTTC. This codes for CASSPTGQGTYEQYF. This rearrangement joins TRBV6-6 to TRBJ2-7; TRBD1 aligns across 9 bases. CDR1 is MNHNY, CDR2 SVGAGI, per germline (reference sequence). The length of the CDR3 is 15 residues. The ends lost 5 bases at V and 2 bases at J; junction bases unmatched: 7.

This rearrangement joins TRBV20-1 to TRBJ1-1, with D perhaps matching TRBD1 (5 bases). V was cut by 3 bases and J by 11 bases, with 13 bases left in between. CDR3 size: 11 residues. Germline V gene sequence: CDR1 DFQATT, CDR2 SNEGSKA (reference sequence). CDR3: CSARREWGAFF. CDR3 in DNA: TGCAGTGCTAGGAGGGAGTGGGGCGCTTTCTTT.

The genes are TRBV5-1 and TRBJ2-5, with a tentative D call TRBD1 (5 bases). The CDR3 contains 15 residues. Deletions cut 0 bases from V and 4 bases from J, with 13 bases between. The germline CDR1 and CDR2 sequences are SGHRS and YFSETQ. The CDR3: CASSLGGRASETQYF. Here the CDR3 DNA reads TGCGCCAGCAGCTTGGGGGGCAGGGCCTCAGAGACCCAGTACTTC.

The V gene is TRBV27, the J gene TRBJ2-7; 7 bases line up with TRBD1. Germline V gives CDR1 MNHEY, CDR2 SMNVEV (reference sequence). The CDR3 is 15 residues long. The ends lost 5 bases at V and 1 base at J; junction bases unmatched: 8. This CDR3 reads CASSTPGTASYEQYF. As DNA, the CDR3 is TGTGCCAGCAGTACACCCGGGACAGCGTCCTACGAGCAGTACTTC.